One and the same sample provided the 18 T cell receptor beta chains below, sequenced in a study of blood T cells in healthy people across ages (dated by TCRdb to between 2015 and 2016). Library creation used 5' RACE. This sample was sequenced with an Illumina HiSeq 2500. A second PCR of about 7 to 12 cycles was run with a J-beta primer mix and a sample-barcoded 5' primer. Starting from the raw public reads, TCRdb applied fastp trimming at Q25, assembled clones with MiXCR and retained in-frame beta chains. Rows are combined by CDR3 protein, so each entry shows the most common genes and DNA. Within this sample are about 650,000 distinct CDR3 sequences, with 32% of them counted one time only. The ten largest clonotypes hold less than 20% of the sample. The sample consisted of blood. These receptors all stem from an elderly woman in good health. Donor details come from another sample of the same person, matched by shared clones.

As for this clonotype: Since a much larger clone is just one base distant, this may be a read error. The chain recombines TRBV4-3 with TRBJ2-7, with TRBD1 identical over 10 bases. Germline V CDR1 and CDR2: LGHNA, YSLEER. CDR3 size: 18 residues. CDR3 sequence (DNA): TGCGCCGGCAGCCAATTCCGACAGGGGGCCGCCTCCTCCTACGAGCAGTACTTC. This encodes CAGSQFRQGAASSYEQYF.

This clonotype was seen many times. CDR3 sequence: CASSYAEVGSEQYF. The CDR3 nucleotides read TGTGCCAGCAGTTACGCGGAGGTGGGTTCCGAGCAGTACTTC. The chain is built from TRBV6-5 and TRBJ2-7; D might be TRBD2 (5 bases). V was shortened by 2 bases and J by 6 bases, with 14 bases between the two germline ends. This CDR3 spans 14 amino acids. The germline V gene encodes CDR1 MNHEY and CDR2 SVGAGI.

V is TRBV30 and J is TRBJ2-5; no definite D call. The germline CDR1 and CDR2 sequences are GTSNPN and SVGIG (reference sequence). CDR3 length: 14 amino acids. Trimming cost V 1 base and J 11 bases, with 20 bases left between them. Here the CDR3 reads CAWSGTRSSSEQYF. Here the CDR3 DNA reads TGTGCCTGGAGTGGGACGCGGAGTTCATCTGAGCAGTACTTC.

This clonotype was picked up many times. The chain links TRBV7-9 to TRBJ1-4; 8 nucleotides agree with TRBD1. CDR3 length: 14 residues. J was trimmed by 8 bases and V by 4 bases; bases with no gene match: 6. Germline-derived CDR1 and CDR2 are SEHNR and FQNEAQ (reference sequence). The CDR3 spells CASSSSGTGEKLFF. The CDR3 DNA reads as TGTGCCAGCAGCTCTTCCGGGACAGGAGAAAAACTGTTTTTT.

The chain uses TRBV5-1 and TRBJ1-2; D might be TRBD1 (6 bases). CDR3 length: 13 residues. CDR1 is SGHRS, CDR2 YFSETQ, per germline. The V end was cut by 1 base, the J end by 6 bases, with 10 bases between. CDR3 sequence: CASSLYQGNGYTF. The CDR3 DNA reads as TGCGCCAGCAGCTTGTACCAGGGGAATGGCTACACCTTC. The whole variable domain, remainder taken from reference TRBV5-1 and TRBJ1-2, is KAGVTQTPRYLIKTRGQQVTLSCSPISGHRSVSWYQQTPGQGLQFLFEYFSETQRNKGNFPGRFSGRQFSNSRSEMNVSTLELGDSALYLCASSLYQGNGYTFGSGTRLTVV.

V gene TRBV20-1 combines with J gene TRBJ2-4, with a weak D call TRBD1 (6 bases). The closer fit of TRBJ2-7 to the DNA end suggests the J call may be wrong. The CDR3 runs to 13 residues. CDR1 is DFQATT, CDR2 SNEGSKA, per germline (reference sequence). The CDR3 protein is CSARMGQDYEQYF. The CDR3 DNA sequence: TGCAGTGCTAGGATGGGACAAGATTACGAGCAGTACTTC.

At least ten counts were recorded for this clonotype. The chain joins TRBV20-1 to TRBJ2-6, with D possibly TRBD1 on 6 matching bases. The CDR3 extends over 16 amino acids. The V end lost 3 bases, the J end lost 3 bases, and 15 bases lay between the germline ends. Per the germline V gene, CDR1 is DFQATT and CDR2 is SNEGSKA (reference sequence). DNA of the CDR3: TGCAGTGCTAGGGACAGCCGAATCCTTGGGGCCAACGTCCTGACTTTC. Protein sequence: CSARDSRILGANVLTF.

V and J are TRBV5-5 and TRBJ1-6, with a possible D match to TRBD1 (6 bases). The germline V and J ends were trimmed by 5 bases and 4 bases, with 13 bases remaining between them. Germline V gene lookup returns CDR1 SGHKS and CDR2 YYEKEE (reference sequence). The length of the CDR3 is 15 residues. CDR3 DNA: TGTGCCAGCAGTGGCGGACAGCTTTATAATTCACCCCTCCACTTT. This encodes CASSGGQLYNSPLHF.

CDR3 in amino acids: CASSQVFLGTQYF. The CDR3 nucleotides read TGTGCCAGCAGCCAAGTATTCTTGGGGACGCAGTATTTT. The V gene is TRBV14, the J gene TRBJ2-3, with D uncertain. This CDR3 is built from 13 residues. The V end lost 1 base, the J end lost 9 bases, and 11 bases lay between the germline ends. CDR1 is SGHDN and CDR2 is FVKESK in the germline V gene.

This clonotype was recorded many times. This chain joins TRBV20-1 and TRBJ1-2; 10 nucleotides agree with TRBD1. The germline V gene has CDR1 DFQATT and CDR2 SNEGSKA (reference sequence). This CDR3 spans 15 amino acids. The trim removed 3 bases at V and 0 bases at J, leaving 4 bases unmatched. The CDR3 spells CSARDRGGTNYGYTF. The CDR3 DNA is TGCAGTGCTAGGGACAGGGGGGGAACTAACTATGGCTACACCTTC.

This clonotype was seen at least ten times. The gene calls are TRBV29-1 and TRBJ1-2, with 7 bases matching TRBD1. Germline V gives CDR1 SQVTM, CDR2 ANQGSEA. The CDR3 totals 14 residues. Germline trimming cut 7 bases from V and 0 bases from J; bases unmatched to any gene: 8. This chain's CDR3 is CSDRDGTANYGYTF. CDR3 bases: TGCAGCGACCGAGATGGGACAGCTAACTATGGCTACACCTTC.

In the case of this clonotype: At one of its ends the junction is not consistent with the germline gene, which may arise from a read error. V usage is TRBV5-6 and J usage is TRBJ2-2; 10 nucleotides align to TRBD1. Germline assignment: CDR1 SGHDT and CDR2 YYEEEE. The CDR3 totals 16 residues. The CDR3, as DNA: TGTGCCAGCAGCTTGGTGACAGGGGGCAACACCGGGGAGCCGTTTTTT. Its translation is CASSLVTGGNTGEPFF.

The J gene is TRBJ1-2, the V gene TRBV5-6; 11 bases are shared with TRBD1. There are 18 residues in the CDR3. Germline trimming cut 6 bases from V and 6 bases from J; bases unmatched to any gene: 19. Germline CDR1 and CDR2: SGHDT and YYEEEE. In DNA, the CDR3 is TGTGCCAGCATCCTAACTACCGGACAGGGGGCTCGATCAGATGGCTACACCTTC. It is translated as CASILTTGQGARSDGYTF.

The CDR3 bases are TGTGCCAGCAGCTTAGGGGGGGGACAGGGGATCAATGAGCAGTACTTC. Residues: CASSLGGGQGINEQYF. The chain is built from TRBV7-6 and TRBJ2-7; 10 bases fit TRBD1. The germline CDR1 and CDR2 sequences are SGHVS and FNYEAQ. V gave up 1 base and J gave up 7 bases; unmatched junction bases: 10. This CDR3 is 16 amino acids long.

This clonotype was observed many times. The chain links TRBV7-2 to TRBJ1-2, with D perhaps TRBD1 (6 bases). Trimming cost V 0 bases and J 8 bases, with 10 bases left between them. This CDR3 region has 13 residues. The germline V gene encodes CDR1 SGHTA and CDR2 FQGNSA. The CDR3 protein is CASSLAGGWGYTF. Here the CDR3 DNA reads TGTGCCAGCAGCTTAGCAGGGGGGTGGGGCTACACCTTC.

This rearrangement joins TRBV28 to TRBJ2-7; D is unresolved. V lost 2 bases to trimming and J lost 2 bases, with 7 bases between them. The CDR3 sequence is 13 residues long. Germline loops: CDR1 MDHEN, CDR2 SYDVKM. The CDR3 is CASSLLSPYEQYF. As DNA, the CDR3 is TGTGCCAGCAGTTTACTATCCCCCTACGAGCAGTACTTC.

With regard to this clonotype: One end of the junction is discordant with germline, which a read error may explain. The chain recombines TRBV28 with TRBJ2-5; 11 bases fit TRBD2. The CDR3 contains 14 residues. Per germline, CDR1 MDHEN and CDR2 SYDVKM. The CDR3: CASRPSGGRETRYF. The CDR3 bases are TGTGCCAGCAGGCCTAGCGGGGGGCGGGAGACCCGGTACTTC.

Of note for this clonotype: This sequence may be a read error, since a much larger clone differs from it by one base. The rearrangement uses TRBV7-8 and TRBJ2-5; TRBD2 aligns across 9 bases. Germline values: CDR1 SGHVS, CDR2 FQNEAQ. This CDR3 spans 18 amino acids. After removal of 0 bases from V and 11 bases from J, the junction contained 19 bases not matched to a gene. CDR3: CASSLASRGVAGANEQYF. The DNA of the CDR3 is TGTGCCAGCAGCTTAGCCTCTCGGGGGGTAGCGGGGGCTAATGAGCAGTACTTC. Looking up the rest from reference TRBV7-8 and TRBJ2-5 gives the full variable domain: GAGVSQSPRYKVAKRGQDVALRCDPISGHVSLFWYQQALGQGPEFLTYFQNEAQLDKSGLPSDRFFAERPEGSVSTLKIQRTQQEDSAVYLCASSLASRGVAGANEQYFGPGTRLLVL.